This T cell receptor (beta chain) is from a study of Ad26.COV2.S vaccination and SARS-CoV-2 variants. The wider study: Within the COV1001 Ad26.COV2.S trial arm, the donor was enrolled. Donor got 5x10^10 or 1x10^11 viral particles of Ad26.COV2.S.

Concerning this clone itself: Its antigen remains unknown. Other DNA sequences within the sample encode an identical CDR3.

Study observations and caveats: Vaccine recipients surpassed placebo recipients in spike-specific TCR breadth.

The assay was immunoSEQ multiplex PCR, and TCRdb's table has in-frame clones only and misses some. The sample includes about 370,000 clones, 80% to 90% of them seen just once. The CDR3 is 10 amino acids. V was trimmed by 3 bases and J by 5 bases, leaving 1 base between them. CDR1 is LGHDT, CDR2 YNNKEL, per germline (reference sequence). The treatment here: approximately 18 received Ad26.COV2.S at low or high dose, single or two shots; 5 received placebo; per-sample allocation not given. Collection of samples fell on day 63 after the first vaccine or placebo injection. An 18-55-year-old adult in Boston served as donor.

The chain recombines TRBV3-1 (or the pseudogene TRBV3-2) with TRBJ2-5; no firm D call. The source is a person between 18 and 65 years old who received the Ad26.COV2.S COVID-19 vaccine or a placebo. Sequences were derived from peripheral blood, sampled in a trial of Ad26.COV2.S vaccine versus placebo. The CDR3 region is CASSQETQYF. Written as DNA, the CDR3 is TGTGCCAGCAGCCAGGAGACCCAGTACTTC.